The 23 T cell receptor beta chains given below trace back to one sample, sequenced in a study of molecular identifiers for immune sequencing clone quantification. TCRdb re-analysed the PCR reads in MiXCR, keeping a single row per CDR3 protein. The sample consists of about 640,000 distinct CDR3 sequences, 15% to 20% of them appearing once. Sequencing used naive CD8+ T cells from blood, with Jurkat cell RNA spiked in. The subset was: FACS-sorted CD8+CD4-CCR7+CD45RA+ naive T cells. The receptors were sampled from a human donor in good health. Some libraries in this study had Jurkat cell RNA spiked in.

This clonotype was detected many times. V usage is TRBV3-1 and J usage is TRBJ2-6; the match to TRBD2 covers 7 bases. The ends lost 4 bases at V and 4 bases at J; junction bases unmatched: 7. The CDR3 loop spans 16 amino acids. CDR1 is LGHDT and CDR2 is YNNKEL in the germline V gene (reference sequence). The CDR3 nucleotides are TGTGCCAGCAGCCCACAACTAGCGCGCGGGGCCAACGTCCTGACTTTC. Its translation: CASSPQLARGANVLTF.

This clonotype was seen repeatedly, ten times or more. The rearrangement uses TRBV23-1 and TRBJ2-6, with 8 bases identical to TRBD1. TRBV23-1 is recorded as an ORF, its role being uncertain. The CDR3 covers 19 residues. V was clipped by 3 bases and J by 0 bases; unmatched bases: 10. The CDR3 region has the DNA TGCGCCAGCAGTCAGGGAACCGGGACAGGCCCCTCTGGGGCCAACGTCCTGACTTTC. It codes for CASSQGTGTGPSGANVLTF.

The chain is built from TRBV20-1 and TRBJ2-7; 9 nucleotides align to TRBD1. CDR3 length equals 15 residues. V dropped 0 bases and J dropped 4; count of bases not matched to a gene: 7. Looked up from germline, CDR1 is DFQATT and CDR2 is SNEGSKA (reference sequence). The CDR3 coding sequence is TGCAGTGCTAGAGATTTGGGACAGGGTGGTTACGAGCAGTACTTC. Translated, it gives CSARDLGQGGYEQYF.

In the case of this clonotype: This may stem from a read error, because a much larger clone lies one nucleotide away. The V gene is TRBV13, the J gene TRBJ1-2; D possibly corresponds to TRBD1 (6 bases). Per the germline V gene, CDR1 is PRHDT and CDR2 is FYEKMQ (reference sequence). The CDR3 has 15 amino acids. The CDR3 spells CASSLVAGVVRGHTF. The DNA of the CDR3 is TGTGCCAGCAGCTTAGTAGCAGGGGTTGTTCGTGGCCACACCTTC.

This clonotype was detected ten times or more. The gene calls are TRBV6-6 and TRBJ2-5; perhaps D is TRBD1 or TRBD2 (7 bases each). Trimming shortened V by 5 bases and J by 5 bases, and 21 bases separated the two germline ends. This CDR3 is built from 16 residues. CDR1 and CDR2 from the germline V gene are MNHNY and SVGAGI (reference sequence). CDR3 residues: CASSLVQGGYLETQYF. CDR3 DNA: TGTGCCAGCAGTCTCGTTCAGGGGGGGTATTTGGAGACCCAGTACTTC.

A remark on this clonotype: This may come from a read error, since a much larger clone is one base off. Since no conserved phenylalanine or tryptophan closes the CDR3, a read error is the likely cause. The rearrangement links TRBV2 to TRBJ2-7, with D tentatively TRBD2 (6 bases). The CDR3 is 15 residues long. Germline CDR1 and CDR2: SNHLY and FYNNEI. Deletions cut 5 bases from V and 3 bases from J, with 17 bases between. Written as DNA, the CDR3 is TGTGCCAGCAGTCAACCCGGGGGTTTGGACTACGAGCAGTACCTC. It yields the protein CASSQPGGLDYEQYL.

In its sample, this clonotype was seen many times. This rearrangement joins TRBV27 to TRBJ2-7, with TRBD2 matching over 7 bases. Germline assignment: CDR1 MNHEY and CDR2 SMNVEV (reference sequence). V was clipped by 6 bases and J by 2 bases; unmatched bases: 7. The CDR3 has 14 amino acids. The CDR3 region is CASSLSRGAYEQYF. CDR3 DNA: TGTGCCAGCAGCCTAAGTCGGGGGGCCTACGAGCAGTACTTC.

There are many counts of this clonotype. CDR3 region: CASSPPVRNSPLHF. Here the CDR3 DNA reads TGTGCCAGCTCACCACCGGTCAGAAATTCACCCCTCCACTTT. The gene calls are TRBV18 and TRBJ1-6; D uncertain. The CDR3 is 14 residues long. V gave up 0 bases and J gave up 7 bases, with 7 bases separating them. The V gene's germline CDR1 is KGHSH and CDR2 LQKENI.

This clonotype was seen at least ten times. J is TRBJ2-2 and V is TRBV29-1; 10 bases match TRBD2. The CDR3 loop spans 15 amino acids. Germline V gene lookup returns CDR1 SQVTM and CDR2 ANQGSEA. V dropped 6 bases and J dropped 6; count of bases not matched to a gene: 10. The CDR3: CSVQPSGRAAGELFF. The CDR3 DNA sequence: TGCAGCGTCCAACCGAGCGGGAGGGCCGCCGGGGAGCTGTTTTTT.

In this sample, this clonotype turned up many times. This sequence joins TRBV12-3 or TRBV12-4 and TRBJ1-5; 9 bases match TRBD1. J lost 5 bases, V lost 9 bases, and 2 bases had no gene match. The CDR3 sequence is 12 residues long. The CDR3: CASRQGDQPQHF. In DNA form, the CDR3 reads TGTGCCAGTCGACAGGGGGATCAGCCCCAGCATTTT.

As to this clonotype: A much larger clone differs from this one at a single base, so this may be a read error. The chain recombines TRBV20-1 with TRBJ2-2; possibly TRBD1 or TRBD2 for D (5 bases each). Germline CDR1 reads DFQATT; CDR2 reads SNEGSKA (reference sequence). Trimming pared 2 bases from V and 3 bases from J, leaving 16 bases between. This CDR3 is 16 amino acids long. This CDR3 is CSARNRRRLDTGELFF. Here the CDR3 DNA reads TGCAGTGCTAGAAACAGGAGGCGCTTGGACACCGGGGAGCTGTTTTTT.

The CDR3 here is CASSCSASGMTLDNIQYF. The CDR3 DNA is TGTGCCAGCAGTTGCTCCGCCAGCGGGATGACACTCGACAACATTCAGTACTTC. The rearrangement uses TRBV6-2 or TRBV6-3 and TRBJ2-4, with 7 bases lining up with TRBD2. The CDR3 length is 18 residues. CDR1 and CDR2 from the germline V gene are MNHEY and SVGEGT. V dropped 4 bases and J dropped 7; count of bases not matched to a gene: 19.

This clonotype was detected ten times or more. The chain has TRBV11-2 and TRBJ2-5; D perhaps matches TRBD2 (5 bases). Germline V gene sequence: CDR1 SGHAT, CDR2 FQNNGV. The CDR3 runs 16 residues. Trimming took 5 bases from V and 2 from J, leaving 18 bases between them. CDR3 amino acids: CASSHWEREDQETQYF. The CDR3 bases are TGTGCCAGCAGCCACTGGGAGCGAGAGGATCAAGAGACCCAGTACTTC.

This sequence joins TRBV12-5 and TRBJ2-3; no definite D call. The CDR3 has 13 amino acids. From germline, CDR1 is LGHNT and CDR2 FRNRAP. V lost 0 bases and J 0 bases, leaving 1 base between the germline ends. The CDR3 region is CASGLVSTDTQYF. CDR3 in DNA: TGTGCTAGTGGTTTGGTGAGCACAGATACGCAGTATTTT.

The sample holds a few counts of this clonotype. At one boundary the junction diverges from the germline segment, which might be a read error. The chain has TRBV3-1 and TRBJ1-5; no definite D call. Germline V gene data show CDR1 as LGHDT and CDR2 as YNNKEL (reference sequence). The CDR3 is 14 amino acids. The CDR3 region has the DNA TGCGCCAGCAGCCAAGATGTGGGCAATCAGCCCCAGCATTTT. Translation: CASSQDVGNQPQHF.

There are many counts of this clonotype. The CDR3 sequence is CASSQVGWSADTQYF. For the CDR3, the DNA is TGTGCCAGCAGCCAAGTCGGCTGGAGCGCAGATACGCAGTATTTT. This chain connects TRBV3-1 to TRBJ2-3; D not resolved. The CDR3 contains 15 residues. CDR1 and CDR2 (germline): LGHDT, YNNKEL (reference sequence). V dropped 1 base and J dropped 4 bases, with 12 bases sitting between them.

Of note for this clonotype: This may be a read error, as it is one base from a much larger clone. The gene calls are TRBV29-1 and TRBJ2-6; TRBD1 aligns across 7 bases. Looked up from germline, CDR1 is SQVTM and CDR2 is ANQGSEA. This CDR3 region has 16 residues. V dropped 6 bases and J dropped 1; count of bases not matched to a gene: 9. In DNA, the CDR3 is TGCAGCGTCCCGACAGCGACAGGGTCTGGGGCCAACGTCCTGACTTTC. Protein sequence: CSVPTATGSGANVLTF.

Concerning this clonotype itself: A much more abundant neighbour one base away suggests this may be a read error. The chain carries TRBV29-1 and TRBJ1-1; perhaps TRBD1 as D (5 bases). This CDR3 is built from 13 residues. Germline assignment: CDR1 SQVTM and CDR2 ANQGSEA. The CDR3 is CSVITFSTDEASF. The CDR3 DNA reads TGCAGCGTTATTACTTTTTCGACAGATGAAGCTTCCTTT.

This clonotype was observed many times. CDR3 residues: CASSLGSKRNRHSGNTIYF. Written as DNA, the CDR3 is TGTGCCAGCAGCTTAGGATCAAAAAGGAACAGACACTCTGGAAACACCATATATTTT. This chain joins TRBV7-9 and TRBJ1-3; D uncertain. V was pared by 1 base and J by 0 bases, with 19 bases between. Germline V gives CDR1 SEHNR, CDR2 FQNEAQ (reference sequence). The CDR3 contains 19 residues. Using reference TRBV7-9 and TRBJ1-3 for the parts outside the CDR3, the full variable domain is DTGVSQNPRHKITKRGQNVTFRCDPISEHNRLYWYRQTLGQGPEFLTYFQNEAQLEKSRLLSDRFSAERPKGSFSTLEIQRTEQGDSAMYLCASSLGSKRNRHSGNTIYFGEGSWLTVV.

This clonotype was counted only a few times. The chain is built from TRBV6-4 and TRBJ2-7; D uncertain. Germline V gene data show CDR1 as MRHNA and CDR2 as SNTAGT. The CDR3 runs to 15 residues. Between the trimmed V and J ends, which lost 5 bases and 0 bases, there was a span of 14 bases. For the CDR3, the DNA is TGTGCCAGCAGTCCCACGGCGGTGAGCTCCTACGAGCAGTACTTC. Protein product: CASSPTAVSSYEQYF.

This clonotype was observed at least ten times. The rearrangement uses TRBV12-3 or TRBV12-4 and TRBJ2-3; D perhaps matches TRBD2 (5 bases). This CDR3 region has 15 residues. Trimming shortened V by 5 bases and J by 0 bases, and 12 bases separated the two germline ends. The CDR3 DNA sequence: TGTGCCAGCAGTCAGCTAGAGGGAAGCACAGATACGCAGTATTTT. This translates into CASSQLEGSTDTQYF.

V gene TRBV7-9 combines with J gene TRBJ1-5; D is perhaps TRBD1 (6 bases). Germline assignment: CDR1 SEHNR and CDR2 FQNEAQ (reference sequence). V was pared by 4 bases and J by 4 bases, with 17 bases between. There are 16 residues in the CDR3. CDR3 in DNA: TGTGCCAGCAGCTCAGGGGTGGACGGGGTAAATCAGCCCCAGCATTTT. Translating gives CASSSGVDGVNQPQHF.

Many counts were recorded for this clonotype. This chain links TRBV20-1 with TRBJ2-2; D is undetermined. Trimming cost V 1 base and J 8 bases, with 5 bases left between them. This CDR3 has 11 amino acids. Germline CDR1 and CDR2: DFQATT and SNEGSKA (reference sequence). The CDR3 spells CSARVYGELFF. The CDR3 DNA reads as TGCAGTGCTAGAGTATATGGGGAGCTGTTTTTT.